This T cell receptor beta chain came from a study of T cells after yellow fever vaccination (dated by TCRdb to about 2019). Concerning the study at large: The SMART-Seq v4 Ultra Low Input RNA kit was used to prepare libraries from fractions with low cell numbers. To follow T-cell clones before and after both primary and booster YFV17D yellow fever vaccination, bulk TCR alpha and beta repertoires underwent longitudinal sequencing. The cohort comprised two healthy male donors, one aged 18 to 30 and one aged 30 to 40 years. Bulk PBMC replicates and cell subsets were isolated from blood drawn at multiple timepoints before and after both primary and secondary immunization. Results and caveats for the whole study, not just this receptor: The secondary T-cell response was found to be weaker but faster than the primary response, with a peak reached on day 5 rather than on day 15. Most clones expanded after primary vaccination (96% of CD4 and around nine tenths of CD8) were re-detected after the booster, suggesting that broad memory maintenance occurred. The study included only a couple of donors, which limits how far the findings can be generalized. A small fraction of clonotypes appeared in both the CD4 and CD8 compartments, likely as a result of convergent recombination. Because abundant contaminating clonotypes from the bulk population could be contained in FACS-sorted repertoires, computational filtering was required.

TCRdb shows the sequencer as Illumina NovaSeq 6000. TCR cDNA was synthesized by 5'RACE template switching, which introduced a universal primer site and unique molecular identifiers. Priming of cDNA synthesis was performed from both the TCR alpha and TCR beta constant segments. Libraries were amplified in two PCR steps, with sample barcodes and sequencing adapters added in the second step. Sequencing of libraries was done on Illumina HiSeq 2500 (2x100 bp) or NovaSeq (2x150 bp). As for how the authors treated the data: Reads were demultiplexed and collapsed into UMI consensus sequences with MIGEC, and V(D)J alignment was performed with MiXCR. Vaccine-responding clonotypes were defined with edgeR using replicate PBMC samples, requiring FDR below 0.01 and a log2 fold change above 5 up to day 15. Bulk clonotypes were assigned CD4 or CD8 identity according to which sequenced CD4 or CD8 repertoire held them at higher abundance. The public reads were quality trimmed at Q25 with fastp and then assembled into clones with MiXCR by TCRdb, keeping productive beta chains. When rows share a CDR3 protein, they turn into one entry using the most common DNA and genes. The V and J calls, along with clone size, are taken from TCRdb and not from the paper's own processing. Across this sample there are some 220,000 distinct CDR3 sequences, with around 3.1% seen only once. Approximately 3.5% of the sample rests with the top ten.

The sample's treatment or condition label, in plain terms: live attenuated yellow fever vaccine strain. PBMCs were isolated from peripheral blood using a standard Ficoll-Paque protocol. Dynabeads CD4 and CD8 positive selection kits were used to isolate CD4 and CD8 T-cell fractions. TriZol was used to extract RNA from bulk PBMCs, from CD4 and CD8 fractions, and from dextramer-positive and dextramer-negative fractions. Germline trimming: 5 bases from V, 5 bases from J; junction bases outside gene matches: 7. The CDR3 runs 14 residues from the cysteine to the phenylalanine. Only the CDR3 part of the read is kept: 42 bases, read in frame from the first base. Looking up the germline V gene (reference sequence) yields CDR1 DFQATT and CDR2 SNEGSKA. The table lists this clonotype with many counts. This receptor's antigen is unknown. No much larger clonotype is one base removed from it; base qualities were not supplied.

Here the chain combines TRBV20-1 and TRBJ2-1, and 9 bases in between align with TRBD2. The TCR originated in a man aged 18-30 years who received the YFV17D yellow fever vaccine. The sequencing used CD4+ T cells sorted from PBMCs, collected 10 days after the yellow fever booster vaccination. The bases read TGCAGTGCTGGCCGGTCTAGCGGGGACAATGAGCAGTTCTTC. Translated, it reads CSAGRSSGDNEQFF.